This TCR beta chain was captured by sequencing in a study of T cell responses to AZD1222 COVID-19 vaccine. Overall study findings and caveats: Nearly half of spike-specific TCRs reportedly target variant regions that are unmutated in the B.1.351 and B.1.1.7 variants. CD4 TCRs associated with vaccination spanned spike, dominating at 160-218 and 743-854. All repertoire sampling was performed exclusively after the peak T cell response. Baseline serostatus was positive in only a handful of AZD1222 recipients.

V dropped 5 bases and J dropped 1 base, with 5 bases sitting between them. Germline CDR1 is SEHNR and CDR2 is FQNEAQ (reference sequence). CDR3 length: 12 residues. This clone has only one observation. Its target is unknown. Clones were sequenced by immunoSEQ multiplex PCR, and TCRdb holds only the in-frame ones, with some missing. The table shows 150,000 or so clones, with 90% occurring only once. This specimen was peripheral blood, taken 28 days after the second dose of the MenACWY control vaccine. The sequence was collected from an adult who received the MenACWY meningococcal vaccine as a control. V is TRBV7-9 and J is TRBJ1-1; no firm D call. CDR3 loop: CASSRQNTEAFF. For the CDR3, the DNA is TGTGCCAGCAGCCGACAGAACACTGAAGCTTTCTTT.